The clone carrying this T cell receptor (beta chain) was detected a few times. TCRdb processed the reads anew with MiXCR; each CDR3 protein has one entry. Among 150,000 to 160,000 distinct CDR3 sequences, 23% were seen once, and the ten largest hold 9.5% to 13%. These data belong to a study of T cell repertoires in cytomegalovirus infection. The origin of this receptor is a human donor in good health (CMV status not recorded). Some clones in this sample may be carry-over from other donors' samples. Sequencing input: PBMCs.

The CDR3 here is CASRRTTEAFF. In DNA form, the CDR3 reads TGTGCCAGCAGGAGGACGACTGAAGCTTTCTTT. The chain links TRBV28 to TRBJ1-1; D is unclear. Germline V lookup: CDR1 MDHEN, CDR2 SYDVKM. The CDR3 covers 11 residues. Trimming took 6 bases from V and 5 from J, leaving 7 bases between them.